One sample yielded the 18 T cell receptor beta chains listed below, sequenced in a study of identical twins. TCRdb itself ran the 5' RACE reads through MiXCR, one entry per CDR3 protein. The sample shows about 690,000 distinct CDR3 sequences, around 20% of them seen only once. This same sample was also taken into another study, of T cells expressing NK-cell markers.

What was sequenced was PBMCs. These receptors originate from a woman in her late teens or twenties in good health.

This clonotype has just a few counts. CDR3: CASSFRLVYGYTF. For the CDR3, the DNA is TGTGCCAGCAGTTTCCGACTCGTCTATGGCTACACCTTC. V gene TRBV12-3 or TRBV12-4 combines with J gene TRBJ1-2; D is unclear. The length of the CDR3 is 13 residues. The germline V and J ends were trimmed by 3 bases and 4 bases, with 9 bases remaining between them.

This clonotype appeared many times. The chain has TRBV12-3 or TRBV12-4 and TRBJ2-2, with TRBD2 as a possible D gene (5 bases). CDR3 length: 14 residues. V lost 6 bases and J 6 bases, leaving 14 bases between the germline ends. CDR3 sequence: CASSQRLNSGELFF. CDR3 coding DNA: TGTGCCAGCAGCCAGCGACTAAACTCCGGGGAGCTGTTTTTT.

This clonotype came up once. Germline is not matched at one junction end, which may reflect a read error. This chain joins TRBV12-3 or TRBV12-4 and TRBJ2-1; D remains ambiguous. This CDR3 spans 14 amino acids. CDR3 protein: CASSTPSSYNGQFF. DNA for the CDR3: TGTGCCAGCAGCACCCCAAGCTCCTACAATGGGCAGTTCTTC.

This clonotype was observed many times. The V call is TRBV6-2 or TRBV6-3, the J call TRBJ2-1, with 11 positions matching TRBD2. Germline-derived CDR1 and CDR2 are MNHEY and SVGEGT. The length of the CDR3 is 17 residues. With 5 bases clipped from V and 7 bases from J, the junction kept 13 bases outside the gene matches. The CDR3 DNA is TGTGCCAGCAGTCCTCACACTAGCGGGAGTATCGATAATGAGCAGTTCTTC. This gives the protein CASSPHTSGSIDNEQFF.

This sequence joins TRBV6-2 or TRBV6-3 and TRBJ2-7; 13 bases map to TRBD2. The length of the CDR3 is 15 residues. The V and J ends lost 6 bases and 5 bases, in that order; junction bases with no gene match: 7. CDR1 and CDR2 (germline): MNHEY, SVGEGT. This CDR3 reads CASSPGLAGEDEQYF. The CDR3, as DNA: TGTGCCAGCAGCCCAGGACTAGCGGGAGAAGACGAGCAGTACTTC.

The V gene is TRBV3-1, the J gene TRBJ2-5, with no clear D. Germline V gene lookup returns CDR1 LGHDT and CDR2 YNNKEL (reference sequence). V was shortened by 3 bases and J by 6 bases, with 14 bases between the two germline ends. CDR3 size: 14 residues. For the CDR3, the DNA is TGTGCCAGCAGCCACCCTTTCGACTCACAGACCCAGTACTTC. Its translation is CASSHPFDSQTQYF.

This chain links TRBV5-6 with TRBJ2-3, with D tentatively TRBD2 (6 bases). Germline V gene sequence: CDR1 SGHDT, CDR2 YYEEEE. The CDR3 spans 15 residues. Trimming pared 4 bases from V and 3 bases from J, leaving 15 bases between. In DNA form, the CDR3 reads TGTGCCAGCAGCACGACACGCGGGGTTACAGATACGCAGTATTTT. Protein product: CASSTTRGVTDTQYF.

There are many counts of this clonotype. The chain uses TRBV12-3 or TRBV12-4 and TRBJ2-1, with D perhaps matching TRBD1 or TRBD2 (6 bases each). This CDR3 is built from 14 residues. Trimming took 7 bases from V and 6 from J, leaving 16 bases between them. CDR3 DNA: TGTGCCAGCAATCCCTCCGGGGGCAGCAATGAGCAGTTCTTC. This sequence encodes CASNPSGGSNEQFF.

The chain carries TRBV4-2 and TRBJ2-1; a possible D gene is TRBD1 (6 bases). The CDR3 contains 16 residues. Germline V gives CDR1 LGHNA, CDR2 YNFKEQ. The germline V and J ends were trimmed by 4 bases and 2 bases, with 15 bases remaining between them. DNA of the CDR3: TGTGCCAGCAGCCTAACAGGGCGTAATGCCTACAATGAGCAGTTCTTC. As protein: CASSLTGRNAYNEQFF.

This clonotype came up many times. This chain uses TRBV9 with TRBJ2-2, with 7 bases fitting TRBD2. Trimming removed 6 bases from V and 4 bases from J; junction bases left unmatched: 6. The CDR3 is 14 residues long. Germline CDR1 SGDLS, CDR2 YYNGEE. The CDR3 is CASNGRDGTGELFF. CDR3 nucleotide sequence: TGTGCCAGCAATGGGAGGGATGGCACCGGGGAGCTGTTTTTT.

Only a few counts were recorded for this clonotype. The CDR3 loop is CASCLAGTSYNEQFF. DNA of the CDR3: TGCGCCAGCTGTCTAGCGGGAACCTCCTACAATGAGCAGTTCTTC. V usage is TRBV5-1 and J usage is TRBJ2-1, with TRBD2 matching 9 bases. The CDR3 runs 15 residues. CDR1 SGHRS and CDR2 YFSETQ come from the germline V gene. V lost 7 bases and J lost 0; bases outside the gene matches: 5.

The chain has TRBV7-2 and TRBJ2-7; 7 bases align to TRBD2. CDR1 and CDR2 (germline): SGHTA, FQGNSA. V lost 1 base, J lost 3 bases, and 3 bases stayed unmatched. The CDR3 is 14 residues long. CDR3 DNA sequence: TGTGCCAGCAGCTTAGGGGTAGCGGGCTACGAGCAGTACTTC. This codes for CASSLGVAGYEQYF.

The J gene is TRBJ1-6, the V gene TRBV20-1; no firm D call. Trimming left V 0 bases short and J 12 bases short, with 12 bases between. The CDR3 sequence is 13 residues long. CDR1 is DFQATT, CDR2 SNEGSKA, per germline (reference sequence). The CDR3 DNA is TGCAGTGCTAGAGATGAGTATTTCGGACCCCTCCACTTT. Translating gives CSARDEYFGPLHF.

The gene calls are TRBV6-1 and TRBJ1-1; no firm D call. This CDR3 comprises 13 residues. V was clipped by 6 bases and J by 4 bases, with 12 bases between them. Germline V gene lookup returns CDR1 MNHNS and CDR2 SASEGT. The CDR3 nucleotides are TGTGCCAGCAGGTCTACCTGGACCACTGAAGCTTTCTTT. The encoded protein is CASRSTWTTEAFF.

The genes are TRBV6-1 and TRBJ2-1; D is ambiguous. Looked up from germline, CDR1 is MNHNS and CDR2 is SASEGT. Trimming removed 7 bases from V and 9 bases from J, with 16 bases in between. The CDR3 spans 13 residues. CDR3 sequence reads: CASKVRAAGEQFF. The DNA for the CDR3 is TGTGCCAGCAAGGTCCGGGCGGCAGGTGAGCAGTTCTTC.

The CDR3 coding sequence is TGTGCCAGCATGACAGGGGTCTCCTACGAGCAGTACTTC. Protein: CASMTGVSYEQYF. The rearrangement uses TRBV2 and TRBJ2-7; 8 bases fit TRBD1. Germline values: CDR1 SNHLY, CDR2 FYNNEI. The CDR3 has 13 residues. Losses at the gene ends were 7 bases for V and 0 bases for J; bases not matched to a gene: 2. The whole variable domain, remainder taken from reference TRBV2 and TRBJ2-7, is EPEVTQTPSHQVTQMGQEVILRCVPISNHLYFYWYRQILGQKVEFLVSFYNNEISEKSEIFDDQFSVERPDGSNFTLKIRSTKLEDSAMYFCASMTGVSYEQYFGPGTRLTVT.

This clonotype was counted only a few times. This chain joins TRBV5-6 and TRBJ1-3; TRBD1 matches at 7 bases. In germline, CDR1 is SGHDT, CDR2 YYEEEE. The CDR3 length is 15 residues. V gave up 5 bases and J gave up 0 bases; unmatched junction bases: 5. The CDR3, as DNA: TGTGCCAGCAGTCGACAGGGCCTCTCTGGAAACACCATATATTTT. Translated, it gives CASSRQGLSGNTIYF.

This clonotype occurred a few times. The J gene is TRBJ2-5, the V gene TRBV20-1; 9 positions match TRBD2. The CDR3 loop spans 15 amino acids. The germline V gene encodes CDR1 DFQATT and CDR2 SNEGSKA (reference sequence). V was clipped by 0 bases and J by 4 bases; unmatched bases: 6. The CDR3, as DNA: TGCAGTGCTAGAGATCCGCGGGGGGGCCTAGAGACCCAGTACTTC. Encoded protein: CSARDPRGGLETQYF.